A single sample gave rise to the 14 T cell receptor beta chains below, sequenced in a study of T cells in Graves' hyperthyroidism and ophthalmopathy. From RNA transcripts, TCR beta CDR3 regions were amplified. When the TCR CDR3 underwent first-round RT-PCR, the HTBI primer set was used. TCRdb called the multiplex PCR reads again in MiXCR, with one record for every CDR3 protein. The table lists approximately 210,000 distinct CDR3 sequences, 17% of them singletons. The material sequenced was blood. These receptors were taken from a man over 45 with Graves' hyperthyroidism.

This clonotype has at least ten counts. The gene calls are TRBV28 and TRBJ2-1, with D tentatively TRBD1 (5 bases). Germline CDR1 is MDHEN and CDR2 is SYDVKM. This CDR3 spans 13 amino acids. V lost 4 bases and J lost 2, with 6 bases in between. CDR3 in amino acids: CASSSTAYNEQFF. CDR3 in DNA: TGTGCCAGCAGTTCGACAGCCTACAATGAGCAGTTCTTC.

In its sample, this clonotype was seen a few times. The chain joins TRBV18 to TRBJ2-3, with D perhaps matching TRBD2 (7 bases). The CDR3 is made up of 16 amino acids. Germline assignment: CDR1 KGHSH and CDR2 LQKENI. V gave up 0 bases and J gave up 1 base, with 11 bases separating them. For the CDR3, the DNA is TGTGCCAGCTCACCACCCCGGGGGGCTGGCACAGATACGCAGTATTTT. Protein sequence: CASSPPRGAGTDTQYF.

Many counts were recorded for this clonotype. The chain uses TRBV28 and TRBJ2-6; maybe TRBD2 (5 bases). Trimming removed 4 bases from V and 1 base from J, with 5 bases in between. This CDR3 spans 14 amino acids. The germline V gene encodes CDR1 MDHEN and CDR2 SYDVKM. The CDR3 DNA reads as TGTGCCAGCAGTTGGACTTCTGGGGCCAACGTCCTGACTTTC. It specifies CASSWTSGANVLTF.

The table lists this clonotype with many counts. The V call is TRBV7-9, the J call TRBJ2-7; 7 positions agree with TRBD2. With V trimmed by 5 bases and J by 1 base, 5 bases remained unmatched. Per the germline V gene, CDR1 is SEHNR and CDR2 is FQNEAQ (reference sequence). The CDR3 is 14 amino acids. The CDR3 coding sequence is TGTGCCAGCAGCGCCGGGAGGCTATCCTACGAGCAGTACTTC. This sequence encodes CASSAGRLSYEQYF.

There are a few counts of this clonotype. The chain carries TRBV28 and TRBJ2-3, with TRBD2 matching 8 bases. V lost 7 bases, J lost 0 bases, and 3 bases stayed unmatched. This CDR3 spans 14 amino acids. Germline V lookup: CDR1 MDHEN, CDR2 SYDVKM. CDR3 protein: CASTSSGSTDTQYF. CDR3 DNA sequence: TGTGCCAGCACATCTAGCGGGAGCACAGATACGCAGTATTTT.

With respect to this clonotype: The DNA is omitted, as the CDR3 cannot be located on it reliably, and the CDR3 follows TCRdb's listing. The genes are TRBV28 and TRBJ1-5; the tabulated D call, TRBD1, remains unverified against the DNA. Counting both end residues, the CDR3 totals 23 amino acids. Germline V gene data show CDR1 as MDHEN and CDR2 as SYDVKM. CDR3 residues: CASSRGDTKFHEQYFGPGQPQHF.

This clonotype was recorded a few times. The chain joins TRBV20-1 to TRBJ1-5; D is uncertain. V was clipped by 3 bases and J by 9 bases, with 15 bases between them. CDR1 and CDR2 (germline): DFQATT, SNEGSKA (reference sequence). The CDR3 covers 13 residues. Written as DNA, the CDR3 is TGCAGTGCTAGCGGCGGCCCGAGACGGCCCCAGCATTTT. It translates to CSASGGPRRPQHF.

The V call is TRBV24-1, the J call TRBJ2-3; 12 bases fit TRBD2. CDR1 KGHDR and CDR2 SFDVKD come from the germline V gene. V lost 10 bases and J lost 6; bases outside the gene matches: 4. The length of the CDR3 is 13 residues. CDR3 protein: CATGLAGFDTQYF. The CDR3, as DNA: TGTGCCACAGGACTAGCGGGATTCGATACGCAGTATTTT.

The rearrangement links TRBV11-3 to TRBJ2-5, with a tentative D call TRBD2 (5 bases). The CDR3 spans 14 residues. The V end was cut by 4 bases, the J end by 4 bases, with 13 bases between. Germline V CDR1 and CDR2: SGHNT, YENEEA. The CDR3 DNA sequence: TGTGCCAGCAGCTCAAACTGGGCGGGAGAGACCCAGTACTTC. It encodes CASSSNWAGETQYF.

This chain's CDR3 is CASSLGSPRDSYEQYF. In DNA, the CDR3 is TGCGCCAGCAGCTTGGGATCCCCCCGCGATAGCTACGAGCAGTACTTC. This chain links TRBV5-1 with TRBJ2-7; the D is unclear. Germline V lookup: CDR1 SGHRS, CDR2 YFSETQ. V was shortened by 0 bases and J by 3 bases, with 16 bases between the two germline ends. The CDR3 loop spans 16 amino acids.

This CDR3 is CAISGTSRGTGELFF. In nucleotides, the CDR3 is TGTGCCATCAGTGGGACTAGCCGGGGCACCGGGGAGCTGTTTTTT. V usage is TRBV10-3 and J usage is TRBJ2-2; 8 nucleotides line up with TRBD2. The CDR3 is 15 amino acids. J was trimmed by 4 bases and V by 4 bases; bases with no gene match: 5. The germline CDR1 and CDR2 sequences are ENHRY and SYGVKD.

Ten or more counts support this clonotype. This chain links TRBV12-3 or TRBV12-4 with TRBJ1-5; D is unclear. This CDR3 region has 13 residues. Trimming stripped 7 bases from V and 10 bases from J, with 17 bases between. The chain's CDR3 is CASNEGAWGPQHF. DNA for the CDR3: TGTGCCAGCAACGAGGGAGCTTGGGGACCCCAGCATTTT.

This clonotype was counted at least ten times. CDR3 amino acids: CASNELSAGQPQHF. CDR3 DNA: TGTGCCAGCAACGAATTATCCGCGGGTCAGCCCCAGCATTTT. The chain employs TRBV2 and TRBJ1-5; no clear D. The CDR3 totals 14 residues. V shed 7 bases and J shed 6 bases, with 16 bases lying between them. CDR1 and CDR2 (germline): SNHLY, FYNNEI.

Comment on this clonotype: Sequence at one end of the junction differs from germline and may be a read error. The V gene is TRBV20-1, the J gene TRBJ2-2, with a tentative D call TRBD2 (5 bases). Germline values: CDR1 DFQATT, CDR2 SNEGSKA (reference sequence). CDR3 length: 15 residues. The CDR3 DNA follows: TGCAGTGCTAGCTCAGCCTTTGGAGTACCCGGGGAGCTGCTTTTT. Translation: CSASSAFGVPGELLF.